The present T cell receptor (beta chain) was sequenced within a study of cytomegalovirus exposure and HLA in healthy donors. This clone was picked up one time. This table comes from immunoSEQ multiplex PCR, and its TCRdb copy is limited to in-frame clones, with some not included. Here the sample spans roughly 150,000 clones, less than 95% being singletons. The CDR3 totals 17 residues. Germline loops: CDR1 SGDLS, CDR2 YYNGEE. The V gene end was trimmed by 1 base and the J gene end by 1 base; junction bases not matched to a gene: 4. The sequence was collected from a man aged 18 to 35 in good health and CMV-seropositive. Sequencing was carried out using PBMCs. The genes are TRBV9 and TRBJ2-3; 12 bases match TRBD2. As DNA, the CDR3 is TGTGCCAGCAGCGTAACTAGCGGGAGGCCGGGCACAGATACGCAGTATTTT. Its protein product is CASSVTSGRPGTDTQYF.